The 13 T cell receptor beta chains listed next were all sequenced from one sample in a study of T cells in women clearing cervical HPV infection. Profiling relied on immunoSEQ multiplex PCR, and the TCRdb table lists in-frame clones only, not all of them. The sample has approximately 20,000 clones; the top ten hold approximately 3.5%. The sample was blood buffy coat. The receptors shown here come from a woman aged 18 to 75 with a cervical HPV16 infection that either progressed to CIN3+ or cleared (not recorded which).

On this clone: Read sequence stops 3 residues before the CDR3 end, and the germline J gene provides the missing end. The chain recombines TRBV19 with TRBJ1-2; D may be TRBD1 (5 bases). The CDR3 loop spans 15 amino acids. Germline assignment: CDR1 LNHDA and CDR2 SQIVND (reference sequence). Trimming left V 5 bases short and J 2 bases short, with 15 bases between. The CDR3 sequence is CASSPEPEGNYGYTF. The part of the CDR3 DNA that was read is TGTGCCAGTAGTCCCGAGCCGGAGGGGAACTATGGC.

On this clone itself: The read stops 3 residues short of the end of the CDR3; the missing end is completed from the germline J gene. This chain uses TRBV7-6 with TRBJ2-3; TRBD2 might be the D (6 bases). The CDR3 is made up of 16 amino acids. Germline values: CDR1 SGHVS, CDR2 FNYEAQ. Between the trimmed V and J ends, which lost 5 bases and 3 bases, there was a span of 18 bases. The DNA read from the CDR3 is TGTGCCAGCAGCCCCGACGCCCGGGGGATAACAGATACG. Its protein is CASSPDARGITDT. The entire CDR3 is CASSPDARGITDTQYF.

Turning to this clone: The CDR3 end is not reached by the read, which stops 3 residues before it; the germline J gene fills it in. The rearrangement uses TRBV5-4 and TRBJ1-2, with D maybe TRBD1 (5 bases). This CDR3 contains 15 residues. Germline CDR1 and CDR2: SGHNT and YYREEE (reference sequence). V was pared by 5 bases and J by 3 bases, with 17 bases between. The covered CDR3 bases are TGTGCCAGCAGACGGACGACAGAGTATTACTATGGC. Its protein is CASRRTTEYYYG. The full CDR3 is CASRRTTEYYYGYTF.

In regard to this clone: Sequencing ends 3 residues short of the CDR3 end; the germline J gene provides the rest. This chain links TRBV20-1 with TRBJ1-1, with no clear D. Looked up from germline, CDR1 is DFQATT and CDR2 is SNEGSKA (reference sequence). The CDR3 is made up of 11 amino acids. V lost 3 bases and J lost 2, with 4 bases in between. The CDR3 sequence is CSASRNTEAFF. The sequenced part of the CDR3 DNA is TGCAGTGCTAGTAGAAACACTGAA.

Points on this clone: The DNA ends 3 residues before the CDR3 does, and the rest of the CDR3 is filled in from the germline J gene. V is TRBV6-2 or TRBV6-3 and J is TRBJ2-5; a weak D match, TRBD2 (6 bases). The CDR3 has 13 residues. The V end was cut by 6 bases, the J end by 5 bases, with 13 bases between. CDR1 is MNHEY and CDR2 is SVGEGT in the germline V gene. This CDR3 is CASRRTEGETQYF. The sequenced CDR3 bases are TGTGCCAGCAGGCGGACGGAGGGGGAGACC.

As concerns this clone: The CDR3 end lies 3 residues beyond the end of the read and is filled in from the germline J gene. The chain is built from TRBV18 and TRBJ2-1; D is perhaps TRBD2 (7 bases). Looked up from germline, CDR1 is KGHSH and CDR2 is LQKENI. V was trimmed by 5 bases and J by 0 bases, leaving 14 bases between them. The CDR3 runs 16 residues. CDR3 DNA (partial): TGTGCCAGCTCAGAGGGGGGGGCCCTCTCCTACAATGAG. Protein sequence: CASSEGGALSYNE. The whole CDR3 sequence is CASSEGGALSYNEQFF.

Of note for this clone: The read ends 3 residues shy of where the CDR3 ends; the end is completed using the germline J gene. The gene calls are TRBV5-1 and TRBJ2-5, with D possibly TRBD1 on 5 matching bases. V was shortened by 1 base and J by 2 bases, with 12 bases between the two germline ends. Germline V gene sequence: CDR1 SGHRS, CDR2 YFSETQ. This CDR3 contains 15 residues. The CDR3 here is CASSLWQGIQETQYF. The CDR3 bases that were read are TGCGCCAGCAGCTTGTGGCAGGGAATTCAAGAGACC.

The CDR3 sequence is CATSRDAASYEQYF. The CDR3 bases that were read are TGTGCCACCAGCAGAGATGCGGCGTCCTACGAG. The J gene is TRBJ2-7, the V gene TRBV15; D remains ambiguous. The read halts 3 residues ahead of the CDR3 end, with the missing end drawn from the germline J gene. This CDR3 has 14 residues. Looked up from germline, CDR1 is LNHNV and CDR2 is YYDKDF (reference sequence). Trimming left V 0 bases short and J 1 base short, with 7 bases between. The complete variable domain, with remaining parts taken from reference TRBV15 and TRBJ2-7, reads DAMVIQNPRYQVTQFGKPVTLSCSQTLNHNVMYWYQQKSSQAPKLLFHYYDKDFNNEADTPDNFQSRRPNTSFCFLDIRSPGLGDTAMYLCATSRDAASYEQYFGPGTRLTVT.

On this clone: The DNA ends 3 residues before the CDR3 does, and the rest of the CDR3 is filled in from the germline J gene. V gene TRBV20-1 combines with J gene TRBJ1-2; the D gene is possibly TRBD1 (5 bases). The CDR3 totals 15 residues. The germline V and J ends were trimmed by 3 bases and 3 bases, with 17 bases remaining between them. The germline V gene encodes CDR1 DFQATT and CDR2 SNEGSKA (reference sequence). Incomplete CDR3 DNA: TGCAGTGCTAGTAGTCGGCAGGGTCAAGACTATGGC. Translated, it gives CSASSRQGQDYG. The entire CDR3 is CSASSRQGQDYGYTF.

Judged by frequency, this clone is medium-sized. Read coverage stops 3 residues before the CDR3 terminus; the germline J gene supplies the remainder. The chain combines TRBV2 with TRBJ2-7; TRBD1 agrees at 9 bases. CDR1 is SNHLY and CDR2 is FYNNEI in the germline V gene. Trimming removed 1 base from V and 4 bases from J; junction bases left unmatched: 5. This CDR3 has 15 residues. The part of the CDR3 DNA that was read is TGTGCCAGCAGTGAAGGAGGACAGGGGTTGTACGAG. It encodes CASSEGGQGLYE. The entire CDR3 is CASSEGGQGLYEQYF.

For this clone: The read terminates 3 residues before the CDR3 end, so the remaining end is supplied by the germline J gene. The rearrangement uses TRBV30 and TRBJ1-2, with D uncertain. Germline V gives CDR1 GTSNPN, CDR2 SVGIG (reference sequence). CDR3 length: 17 residues. V was pared by 2 bases and J by 2 bases, with 21 bases between. Partial CDR3 DNA: TGTGCCTGGAGTAGAGACAACATCCACCGGCAGAACTATGGC. It translates to CAWSRDNIHRQNYG. The CDR3 in full is CAWSRDNIHRQNYGYTF.

With respect to this clone: The read terminates 3 residues ahead of where the CDR3 ends, so the germline J gene completes it. This chain joins TRBV10-1 and TRBJ1-1; D uncertain. Trimming removed 7 bases at V and 3 bases at J, with 21 bases between. Germline CDR1 WNHNN, CDR2 SYGVQD (reference sequence). This CDR3 contains 16 residues. The CDR3 DNA, read in part, is TGCGCCAGCAAGCTTTTTTGCGGCCTGGTGCACACTGAA. Encoded protein: CASKLFCGLVHTE. The complete CDR3 reads CASKLFCGLVHTEAFF.

In the case of this clone: The read is 3 residues too short to cover the CDR3 end, so that end is filled in from the germline J gene. The chain joins TRBV6-1 to TRBJ1-5; tentative D call: TRBD1 (5 bases). The germline V gene has CDR1 MNHNS and CDR2 SASEGT. Trimming left V 1 base short and J 4 bases short, with 11 bases between. The CDR3 is 15 amino acids. This CDR3 reads CASSEEAGPNQPQHF. CDR3 bases read: TGTGCCAGCAGTGAAGAAGCAGGGCCTAATCAGCCC.